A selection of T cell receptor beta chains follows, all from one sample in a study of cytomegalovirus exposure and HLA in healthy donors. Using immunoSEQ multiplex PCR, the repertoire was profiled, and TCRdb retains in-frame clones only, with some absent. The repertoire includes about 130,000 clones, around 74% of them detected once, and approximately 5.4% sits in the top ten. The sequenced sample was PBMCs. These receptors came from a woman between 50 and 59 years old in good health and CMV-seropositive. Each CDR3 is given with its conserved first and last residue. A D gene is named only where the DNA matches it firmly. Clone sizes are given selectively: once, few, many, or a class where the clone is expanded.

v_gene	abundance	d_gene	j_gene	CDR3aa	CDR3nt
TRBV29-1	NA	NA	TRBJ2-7	CSVARTPYEQYF	TGCAGCGTTGCTCGCACACCCTACGAGCAGTACTTC
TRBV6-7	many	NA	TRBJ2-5	CASNRETQYF	TGTGCCAGCAATCGGGAGACCCAGTACTTC
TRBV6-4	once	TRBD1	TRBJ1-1	CASSRTGPTEAFF	TGTGCCAGCAGTAGGACAGGGCCCACTGAAGCTTTCTTT
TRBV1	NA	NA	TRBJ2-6	CTSSRNRAGANVLTF	TGCACCAGCAGCCGAAACAGGGCTGGGGCCAACGTCCTGACTTTC
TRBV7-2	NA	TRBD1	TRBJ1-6	CASSSGGVGSPLHF	TGTGCCAGCAGCTCAGGGGGCGTTGGGTCACCCCTCCACTTT
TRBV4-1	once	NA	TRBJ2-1	CASSGRQGFNEQFF	TGCGCCAGCAGTGGTCGGCAGGGTTTTAATGAGCAGTTCTTC
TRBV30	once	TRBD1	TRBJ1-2	CASRITGARGYTF	TGTGCGTCGCGGATCACAGGGGCGCGGGGCTACACCTTC
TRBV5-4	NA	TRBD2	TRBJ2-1	CASSSVAGGDEQFF	TGTGCCAGCAGCTCGGTAGCGGGGGGGGATGAGCAGTTCTTC
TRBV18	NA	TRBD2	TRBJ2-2	CASSQTSDRTGELFF	TGTGCCAGCTCTCAGACTAGCGATCGGACCGGGGAGCTGTTTTTT
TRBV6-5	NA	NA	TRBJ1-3	CASSYDPGNTIYF	TGTGCCAGCAGTTACGATCCCGGGAACACCATATATTTT
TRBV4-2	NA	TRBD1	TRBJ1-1	CASSQAPMGDRGNTEAFF	TGTGCCAGCAGCCAGGCTCCTATGGGGGACAGGGGGAACACTGAAGCTTTCTTT
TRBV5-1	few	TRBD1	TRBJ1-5	CASSSGPGQGQPQHF	TGCGCCAGCAGCTCCGGACCGGGACAGGGACAGCCCCAGCATTTT
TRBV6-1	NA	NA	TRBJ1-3	CASSDRGTGNTIYF	TGTGCCAGCAGTGATCGGGGGACTGGAAACACCATATATTTT
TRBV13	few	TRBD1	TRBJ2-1	CASTPDRGRVNEQFF	TGTGCCAGCACTCCGGACAGGGGCCGGGTCAATGAGCAGTTCTTC
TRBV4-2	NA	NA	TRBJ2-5	CASSQGGAGETQYF	TGTGCCAGCAGCCAAGGAGGGGCGGGGGAGACCCAGTACTTC
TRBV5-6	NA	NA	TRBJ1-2	CASSFRGLYGYTF	TGTGCCAGCAGCTTCAGGGGCCTCTATGGCTACACCTTC
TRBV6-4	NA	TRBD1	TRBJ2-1	CASSKGFEGALRDEQFF	TGTGCCAGCAGTAAAGGCTTCGAGGGGGCGCTGAGGGATGAGCAGTTCTTC
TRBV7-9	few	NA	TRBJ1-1	CASNSWKMNTEAFF	TGTGCCAGCAACAGCTGGAAAATGAACACTGAAGCTTTCTTT
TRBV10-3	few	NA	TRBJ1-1	CAISESTGNTEAFF	TGTGCCATCAGTGAGTCGACAGGGAACACTGAAGCTTTCTTT
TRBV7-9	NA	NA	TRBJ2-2	CASSLALGDSGELFF	TGTGCCAGCAGCTTAGCGCTTGGGGACTCGGGGGAGCTGTTTTTT
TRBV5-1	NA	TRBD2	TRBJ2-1	CASSLATSGGHLSEQFF	TGCGCCAGCAGCTTGGCGACTAGCGGGGGCCACCTTAGTGAGCAGTTCTTC
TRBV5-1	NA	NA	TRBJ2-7	CASLMRGYSPVEQYF	TGCGCCAGCCTCATGCGCGGGTATTCCCCAGTCGAGCAGTACTTC
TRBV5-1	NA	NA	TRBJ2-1	CASTVGTRGLNEQFF	TGCGCCAGCACCGTGGGTACGCGGGGGCTGAATGAGCAGTTCTTC
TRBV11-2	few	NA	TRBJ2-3	CASSLGGTDTQYF	TGTGCCAGCAGCTTAGGAGGGACAGATACGCAGTATTTT
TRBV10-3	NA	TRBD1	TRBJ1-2	CAISDAGTAYGYTF	TGTGCCATCAGTGACGCCGGGACAGCATATGGCTACACCTTC
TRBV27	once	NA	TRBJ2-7	CASSLNTAYEQYF	TGTGCCAGCAGTTTAAACACCGCCTACGAGCAGTACTTC
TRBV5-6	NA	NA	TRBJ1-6	CASSWGQRFSPLHF	TGTGCCAGCAGCTGGGGGCAGCGCTTTTCACCCCTCCACTTT
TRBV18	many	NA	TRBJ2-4	CASSPAGNIQYF	TGTGCCAGCTCACCTGCCGGAAACATTCAGTACTTC
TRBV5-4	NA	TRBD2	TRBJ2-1	CASSTWPAGGRPRPNEQFF	TGTGCCAGCAGCACGTGGCCAGCGGGGGGCCGGCCTCGTCCCAATGAGCAGTTCTTC
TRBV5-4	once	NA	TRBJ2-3	CASSLLQGRTDTQYF	TGTGCCAGCAGCTTGCTCCAAGGGAGGACAGATACGCAGTATTTT
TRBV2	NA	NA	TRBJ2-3	CASNEGEGTQYF	TGTGCCAGCAATGAGGGCGAGGGTACGCAGTATTTT
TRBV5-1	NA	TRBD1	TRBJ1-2	CASSLEGQGYGYTF	TGCGCCAGCAGCTTGGAAGGACAGGGGTATGGCTACACCTTC
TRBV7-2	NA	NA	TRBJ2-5	CASSTQALRGETQYF	TGTGCCAGCAGCACGCAAGCGTTGAGAGGAGAGACCCAGTACTTC
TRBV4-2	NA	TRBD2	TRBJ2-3	CASSQVAAGVTDTQYF	TGTGCCAGCAGCCAAGTGGCTGCGGGGGTCACAGATACGCAGTATTTT
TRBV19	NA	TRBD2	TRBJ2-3	CASSMGRGSTDTQYF	TGTGCCAGTAGTATGGGGCGGGGGAGCACAGATACGCAGTATTTT
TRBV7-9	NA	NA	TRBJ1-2	CASSLAGRGLLPYGYTF	TGTGCCAGCAGCTTAGCCGGAAGGGGCCTTTTACCCTATGGCTACACCTTC
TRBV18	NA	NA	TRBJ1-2	CASSPGAEGYTF	TGTGCCAGCTCACCAGGGGCGGAGGGCTACACCTTC
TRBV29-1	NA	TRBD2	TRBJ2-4	CSVAYSSGAKNIQYF	TGCAGCGTTGCTTACTCTAGCGGGGCCAAAAACATTCAGTACTTC
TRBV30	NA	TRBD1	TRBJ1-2	CAWVTGWDGYTF	TGTGCCTGGGTGACAGGGTGGGATGGCTACACCTTC
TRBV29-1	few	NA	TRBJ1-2	CSVVEGGYGYTF	TGCAGCGTTGTCGAGGGCGGGTATGGCTACACCTTC
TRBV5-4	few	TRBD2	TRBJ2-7	CASSWDYSEQYF	TGTGCCAGCAGCTGGGACTATTCCGAGCAGTACTTC
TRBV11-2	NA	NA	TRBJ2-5	CASSLRGQETQYF	TGTGCCAGCAGCTTGCGAGGCCAAGAGACCCAGTACTTC
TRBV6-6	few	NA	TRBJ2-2	CASSRGTGELFF	TGTGCCAGCAGTCGGGGCACCGGGGAGCTGTTTTTT
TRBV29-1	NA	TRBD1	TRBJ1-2	CSVLTGREHGYTF	TGCAGCGTGCTGACAGGGAGAGAACATGGCTACACCTTC
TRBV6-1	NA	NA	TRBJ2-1	CASVRVGNEQFF	TGTGCCAGCGTCCGGGTTGGGAATGAGCAGTTCTTC
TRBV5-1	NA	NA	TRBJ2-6	CASVSEPGANVLTF	TGCGCCAGCGTAAGTGAGCCTGGGGCCAACGTCCTGACTTTC
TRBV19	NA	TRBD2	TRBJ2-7	CASGSSGGYEQYF	TGTGCCAGCGGCAGTAGCGGGGGATACGAGCAGTACTTC
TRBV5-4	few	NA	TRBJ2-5	CASSLSRGSGETQYF	TGTGCCAGCAGCTTGTCAAGGGGCTCGGGAGAGACCCAGTACTTC
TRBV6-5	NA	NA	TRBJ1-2	CASSSSAGASWGYTF	NA
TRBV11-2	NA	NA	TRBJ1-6	CASSLSGYSSYNSPLHF	TGTGCCAGCAGCTTATCAGGGTATAGCTCCTATAATTCACCCCTCCACTTT
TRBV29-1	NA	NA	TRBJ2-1	CSVEVGPNSEQFF	TGCAGCGTTGAAGTGGGGCCTAACAGTGAGCAGTTCTTC
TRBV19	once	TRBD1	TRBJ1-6	CASSIGRRDRDNSPLHF	TGTGCCAGTAGTATAGGGCGCCGGGACAGGGATAATTCACCCCTCCACTTT
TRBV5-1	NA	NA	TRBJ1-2	CASSLGGRRGYTF	TGCGCCAGCAGCTTGGGAGGGCGTCGAGGCTACACCTTC